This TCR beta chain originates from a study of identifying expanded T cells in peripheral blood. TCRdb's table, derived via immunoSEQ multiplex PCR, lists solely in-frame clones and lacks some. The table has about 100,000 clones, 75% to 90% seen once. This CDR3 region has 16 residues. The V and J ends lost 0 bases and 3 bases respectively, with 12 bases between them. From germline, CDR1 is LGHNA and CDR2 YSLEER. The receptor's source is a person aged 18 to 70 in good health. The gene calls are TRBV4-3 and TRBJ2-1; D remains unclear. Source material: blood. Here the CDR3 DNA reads TGCGCCAGCAGCCAAGATCCGACCTGGGGCTACAATGAGCAGTTCTTC. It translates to CASSQDPTWGYNEQFF.